This entry lists 27 T cell receptor beta chains sequenced from one sample in a study of T cell repertoires in cytomegalovirus infection. No cognate antigen is known for these TCRs. TCRdb reprocessed the reads via MiXCR and lists one record per CDR3 protein. This sample carries hundreds of thousands of distinct CDR3 sequences, roughly 33% of them seen once, and the ten largest clones take around 12%. The sequencing here drew on cultured CD8+ T cells from PBMCs, taken from culture after CMV antigen stimulation. Source of these receptors: a human donor in good health (CMV status not recorded). Some clones in this sample may be carry-over from other donors' samples.

The rearrangement joins TRBV11-1 to TRBJ2-1; the match to TRBD1 covers 9 bases. CDR3 length: 19 amino acids. After removal of 4 bases from V and 5 bases from J, the junction contained 18 bases not matched to a gene. Germline CDR1 is SGHAT and CDR2 is FQDESV (reference sequence). Here the CDR3 reads CASSSGLWDRAVFDNEQFF. As DNA, the CDR3 is TGTGCCAGCAGCTCCGGTTTATGGGACAGGGCCGTCTTCGACAATGAGCAGTTCTTC.

This chain joins TRBV12-3 or TRBV12-4 and TRBJ2-2; no firm D call. The CDR3 loop spans 13 amino acids. V was pared by 6 bases and J by 5 bases, with 10 bases between. The CDR3 loop reads CASSGTVTGELFF. The DNA for the CDR3 is TGTGCCAGCAGCGGAACGGTAACCGGGGAGCTGTTTTTT.

This clonotype has only a few counts. The chain links TRBV5-6 to TRBJ2-3; D is possibly TRBD1 (6 bases). This CDR3 region has 14 residues. Trimming took 0 bases from V and 7 from J, leaving 12 bases between them. Germline CDR1 is SGHDT and CDR2 is YYEEEE. The CDR3 nucleotides read TGTGCCAGCAGCTTGGGGGGCAGGGGAAATACGCAGTATTTT. Its translation is CASSLGGRGNTQYF.

The rearrangement joins TRBV4-2 to TRBJ2-2; 10 bases agree with TRBD2. CDR3 length: 15 residues. Germline V gives CDR1 LGHNA, CDR2 YNFKEQ. The junction had 3 bases not matched to a gene; V was cut back by 3 bases and J by 5 bases. CDR3 loop: CASSQGLAFTGELFF. The CDR3 coding sequence is TGTGCCAGCAGCCAGGGACTAGCGTTTACCGGGGAGCTGTTTTTT.

This clonotype has a count of ten or more. The chain couples TRBV12-3 or TRBV12-4 to TRBJ2-7; TRBD1 or TRBD2 may be the D gene (5 bases each). The V end was cut by 1 base, the J end by 3 bases, with 13 bases between. CDR3 length: 15 amino acids. CDR3 bases: TGTGCCAGCAGTTTAGGGGACCCAGGGATCTACGAGCAGTACTTC. Translated: CASSLGDPGIYEQYF.

This clonotype occurred a few times. The chain combines TRBV27 with TRBJ1-5; 7 bases are a match to TRBD1. The CDR3 is made up of 14 amino acids. CDR1 is MNHEY, CDR2 SMNVEV, per germline (reference sequence). The J segment lost 6 bases and the V segment lost 3 bases, leaving 5 bases of the junction unmatched. This chain's CDR3 is CASSLTGSGQPQHF. CDR3 DNA: TGTGCCAGCAGTTTGACAGGGTCTGGTCAGCCCCAGCATTTT.

The genes are TRBV5-1 and TRBJ2-3; D uncertain. V was shortened by 6 bases and J by 2 bases, with 13 bases between the two germline ends. The CDR3 spans 14 residues. CDR1 is SGHRS and CDR2 is YFSETQ in the germline V gene. The CDR3 sequence is CASNPLDITDTQYF. The CDR3 nucleotides read TGCGCCAGCAATCCCCTCGACATCACAGATACGCAGTATTTT.

The chain uses TRBV4-2 and TRBJ1-6, with 7 bases identical to TRBD1. The germline V gene has CDR1 LGHNA and CDR2 YNFKEQ. Unmatched junction bases numbered 3, after V lost 4 bases and J lost 0 bases. The CDR3 length is 16 residues. The CDR3 sequence: CASSLQGTSYNSPLHF. The CDR3 coding sequence is TGTGCCAGCAGCCTACAGGGGACCTCCTATAATTCACCCCTCCACTTT.

V and J are TRBV10-1 and TRBJ2-3, with TRBD1 matching 8 bases. J lost 5 bases, V lost 7 bases, and 8 bases had no gene match. Per germline, CDR1 WNHNN and CDR2 SYGVQD (reference sequence). The CDR3 sequence is 14 residues long. Here the CDR3 DNA reads TGCGCCAGCACCACAGGGGGTTTTGGAGATACGCAGTATTTT. Encoded protein: CASTTGGFGDTQYF.

This clonotype was seen a few times. This chain joins TRBV9 and TRBJ2-1; D gene unclear. The CDR3 has 12 residues. Germline assignment: CDR1 SGDLS and CDR2 YYNGEE. The V end was cut by 0 bases, the J end by 8 bases, with 6 bases between. Here the CDR3 DNA reads TGTGCCAGCAGCGTAGTACGCGATGAGCAGTTCTTC. It codes for CASSVVRDEQFF. Supplemented by reference TRBV9 and TRBJ2-1, the full variable domain reads DSGVTQTPKHLITATGQRVTLRCSPRSGDLSVYWYQQSLDQGLQFLIQYYNGEERAKGNILERFSAQQFPDLHSELNLSSLELGDSALYFCASSVVRDEQFFGPGTRLTVL.

This clonotype was seen ten or more times. The chain is built from TRBV12-3 or TRBV12-4 and TRBJ2-7, with D possibly TRBD1 on 6 matching bases. Trimming removed 3 bases at V and 3 bases at J, with 21 bases between. The CDR3 is 17 residues long. In DNA, the CDR3 is TGTGCCAGCAGTTTCGAGGACAGCCCAGAGACAGTCTACGAGCAGTACGTC. This codes for CASSFEDSPETVYEQYV.

This clonotype was counted between two and nine times. This rearrangement joins TRBV20-1 to TRBJ2-2; a weak D match, TRBD2 (5 bases). From germline, CDR1 is DFQATT and CDR2 SNEGSKA (reference sequence). The ends were cut back, 0 bases at V and 0 bases at J, with 8 bases in the middle. The CDR3 runs to 15 residues. In DNA form, the CDR3 reads TGCAGTGCTAGAGATCGGGATTCGAACACCGGGGAGCTGTTTTTT. Translated, it gives CSARDRDSNTGELFF.

This clonotype showed up many times. This chain connects TRBV6-1 to TRBJ1-5; D possibly corresponds to TRBD1 (5 bases). Trimming pared 2 bases from V and 2 bases from J, leaving 10 bases between. This CDR3 has 15 amino acids. CDR1 is MNHNS and CDR2 is SASEGT in the germline V gene. The CDR3 loop reads CASSELARGNQPQHF. In DNA form, the CDR3 reads TGTGCCAGCAGTGAACTTGCCAGGGGCAATCAGCCCCAGCATTTT.

This clonotype was observed many times. The V call is TRBV12-3 or TRBV12-4, the J call TRBJ1-1, with TRBD1 as a possible D gene (5 bases). This CDR3 comprises 13 residues. The V end was cut by 5 bases, the J end by 5 bases, with 12 bases between. In nucleotides, the CDR3 is TGTGCCAGCAGTCCAGGGCCGGGTACTGAAGCTTTCTTT. Residues: CASSPGPGTEAFF.

The chain combines TRBV6-2 or TRBV6-3 with TRBJ1-1, with unresolved D. The V end lost 7 bases, the J end lost 5 bases, and 20 bases lay between the germline ends. This CDR3 is 15 amino acids long. Germline V lookup: CDR1 MNHEY, CDR2 SVGEGT. CDR3 DNA sequence: TGTGCCAGCACCTCCTCCCGGCAGGAGACGACTGAAGCTTTCTTT. This codes for CASTSSRQETTEAFF.

The rearrangement uses TRBV12-3 or TRBV12-4 and TRBJ2-2; 9 bases align to TRBD1. With 5 bases clipped from V and 4 bases from J, the junction kept 8 bases outside the gene matches. CDR3 length: 16 residues. The CDR3 coding sequence is TGTGCCAGCAGTCCCGATGGGACAGGGCCCACCGGGGAGCTGTTTTTT. Translated, it gives CASSPDGTGPTGELFF.

This clonotype was counted between two and nine times. The V and J genes are TRBV6-1 and TRBJ2-7, with 7 bases aligning to TRBD1. The length of the CDR3 is 15 residues. Losses at the gene ends were 2 bases for V and 5 bases for J; bases not matched to a gene: 9. Germline V gene sequence: CDR1 MNHNS, CDR2 SASEGT. Here the CDR3 reads CASSELTGSFHEQYF. Here the CDR3 DNA reads TGTGCCAGCAGTGAATTGACAGGGAGTTTCCACGAGCAGTACTTC.

Only a few counts were recorded for this clonotype. This chain joins TRBV7-9 and TRBJ2-7; D is unresolved. The CDR3 consists of 16 residues. Trimming took off 1 base at V and 5 bases at J, with 18 bases between the two ends. Germline V gene lookup returns CDR1 SEHNR and CDR2 FQNEAQ (reference sequence). CDR3 nucleotide sequence: TGTGCCAGCAGCTTAGAAGAGTACTGGGCCCGCGACGAGCAGTACGTC. Translated: CASSLEEYWARDEQYV.

Of note for this clonotype: A much larger clonotype is one base distant, so this may be a read error. The genes are TRBV6-2 or TRBV6-3 and TRBJ1-5; D gene ambiguous. Germline V lookup: CDR1 MNHEY, CDR2 SVGEGT. The CDR3 extends over 15 amino acids. The CDR3 region has the DNA TGTGTCAGCAGTTACTCGGGAGGTAGCAATCAGCCCCAGCATTTT. Its translation is CVSSYSGGSNQPQHF.

To note about this clonotype: This may be a read error, as it is one base from a much larger clone. The rearrangement joins TRBV12-3 or TRBV12-4 to TRBJ1-5; perhaps TRBD1 as D (5 bases). The CDR3 is 14 amino acids. Trimming left V 5 bases short and J 5 bases short, with 13 bases between. CDR3 sequence reads: CASSATGTHQPQHF. The CDR3 region has the DNA TGTGCCAGCAGTGCCACCGGGACCCATCAGCCCCAGCATTTT.

This clonotype was counted a few times. The V gene is TRBV7-9, the J gene TRBJ1-2; D call uncertain. This CDR3 has 14 amino acids. V lost 8 bases and J lost 5, with 18 bases in between. Germline loops: CDR1 SEHNR, CDR2 FQNEAQ (reference sequence). CDR3 nucleotides: TGTGCCAGCCAACCGGCACAGATTTTTTATGGCTACACCTTC. Residues: CASQPAQIFYGYTF.

The chain carries TRBV2 and TRBJ1-1, with TRBD1 identical over 11 bases. Germline trimming cut 7 bases from V and 3 bases from J; bases unmatched to any gene: 10. Looked up from germline, CDR1 is SNHLY and CDR2 is FYNNEI. The CDR3 extends over 16 amino acids. The CDR3 bases are TGTGCCAGCACCGACCCGGACAGGGGGCGAGACACTGAAGCTTTCTTT. It translates to CASTDPDRGRDTEAFF.

This clonotype was recorded only once. V and J are TRBV19 and TRBJ1-1, with a tentative D call TRBD1 (5 bases). With 8 bases removed from V and 5 bases from J, the gap between germline ends came to 18 bases. CDR3 size: 14 residues. The V gene's germline CDR1 is LNHDA and CDR2 SQIVND (reference sequence). The CDR3 loop is CASGASGIRTEAFF. Written as DNA, the CDR3 is TGTGCCAGTGGGGCGTCGGGGATAAGGACTGAAGCTTTCTTT. Based on the CDR3 plus reference TRBV19 and TRBJ1-1, the full variable domain is DGGITQSPKYLFRKEGQNVTLSCEQNLNHDAMYWYRQDPGQGLRLIYYSQIVNDFQKGDIAEGYSVSREKKESFPLTVTSAQKNPTAFYLCASGASGIRTEAFFGQGTRLTVV.

The chain combines TRBV19 with TRBJ2-1; a possible D gene is TRBD2 (5 bases). V was trimmed by 0 bases and J by 8 bases, leaving 14 bases between them. This CDR3 spans 15 amino acids. Germline CDR1 is LNHDA and CDR2 is SQIVND (reference sequence). CDR3: CASSIEGIAYDEQFF. Written as DNA, the CDR3 is TGTGCCAGTAGTATAGAGGGGATAGCGTACGATGAGCAGTTCTTC.

At least ten counts were recorded for this clonotype. The rearrangement uses TRBV7-2 and TRBJ2-7; D is unclear. Trimming stripped 2 bases from V and 2 bases from J, with 10 bases between. The CDR3 extends over 14 amino acids. The germline V gene encodes CDR1 SGHTA and CDR2 FQGNSA. For the CDR3, the DNA is TGTGCCAGCAGCTTAAAGGTGGGGACCTACGAGCAGTACGTC. Its translation: CASSLKVGTYEQYV.

The table lists this clonotype with a few counts. The chain links TRBV7-8 to TRBJ2-3; TRBD2 matches 8 bases. The ends lost 4 bases at V and 0 bases at J; junction bases unmatched: 6. Germline CDR1 reads SGHVS; CDR2 reads FQNEAQ. The CDR3 is 16 residues long. In DNA form, the CDR3 reads TGTGCCAGCAGCTCCCCTAAGCGGGGGAGCACAGATACGCAGTATTTT. Amino acids: CASSSPKRGSTDTQYF.

The rearrangement joins TRBV28 to TRBJ1-5; no reliable D call. The germline gives CDR1 MDHEN, CDR2 SYDVKM. V shed 2 bases and J shed 8 bases, with 19 bases lying between them. The CDR3 sequence is 16 residues long. DNA of the CDR3: TGTGCCAGCAGTTTACCCCAGGACCGGCCGGGTGAGCCCCAGCATTTT. It specifies CASSLPQDRPGEPQHF.